The rows below give T cell receptor beta chains drawn from one sample of a study of beta chain features in type 1 diabetes. The assay was immunoSEQ multiplex PCR, and TCRdb's table has in-frame clones only and misses some. Altogether fewer than 350,000 clones are present, under 8.5% being singletons, with the ten largest covering approximately 0.93%. Sequencing input: central memory CD4+ T cells from blood. The receptors derive from a woman younger than 35 in good health. Both conserved end residues are part of each CDR3. A D gene is named only where the DNA matches it firmly. Only some rows state a clone size, as once, few, many or a class for expanded clones.

clone size: few; D gene: -; J gene: TRBJ1-2; V gene: TRBV15; CDR3 protein: CATSRGNGVNYGYTF; CDR3 DNA: TGTGCCACCAGCAGAGGTAACGGAGTTAACTATGGCTACACCTTC
clone size: -; D gene: -; J gene: TRBJ2-5; V gene: TRBV4-2; CDR3 protein: CASSRMGNQETQYF; CDR3 DNA: TGTGCCAGCAGCCGAATGGGCAACCAAGAGACCCAGTACTTC
clone size: few; D gene: -; J gene: TRBJ1-1; V gene: TRBV25-1; CDR3 protein: CASSRGARAPVNTEAFF; CDR3 DNA: TGTGCCAGCAGTAGGGGGGCGAGGGCCCCCGTGAACACTGAAGCTTTCTTT
clone size: few; D gene: TRBD1; J gene: TRBJ2-2; V gene: TRBV4-3; CDR3 protein: CASSQAAHRGRETGELFF; CDR3 DNA: TGCGCCAGCAGCCAAGCCGCACACAGGGGGCGAGAGACCGGGGAGCTGTTTTTT
clone size: -; D gene: -; J gene: TRBJ1-5; V gene: TRBV2; CDR3 protein: CASSRQRINQPQHF; CDR3 DNA: TGTGCCAGCAGTAGACAGCGGATCAATCAGCCCCAGCATTTT
clone size: -; D gene: -; J gene: TRBJ2-5; V gene: TRBV7-9; CDR3 protein: CASSLYSGLETQYF; CDR3 DNA: TGTGCCAGCAGCCTGTATAGTGGATTGGAGACCCAGTACTTC
clone size: -; D gene: -; J gene: TRBJ1-5; V gene: TRBV11-3; CDR3 protein: CASSLGSGQNQPQHF; CDR3 DNA: TGTGCCAGCAGCTTAGGATCTGGACAGAATCAGCCCCAGCATTTT
clone size: few; D gene: -; J gene: TRBJ2-7; V gene: TRBV18; CDR3 protein: CASSPRQDSYEQYF; CDR3 DNA: TGTGCCAGCTCACCAAGGCAGGACTCCTACGAGCAGTACTTC
clone size: few; D gene: -; J gene: TRBJ2-7; V gene: TRBV10-3; CDR3 protein: CAISGGPGNEQYF; CDR3 DNA: TGTGCCATCAGTGGGGGACCGGGGAACGAGCAGTACTTC
clone size: -; D gene: -; J gene: TRBJ1-5; V gene: TRBV28; CDR3 protein: CASSSTVLYSNQPQHF; CDR3 DNA: TGTGCCAGCAGTTCGACAGTGTTATATAGCAATCAGCCCCAGCATTTT
clone size: -; D gene: -; J gene: TRBJ2-1; V gene: TRBV9; CDR3 protein: CASSGRDYNEQFF; CDR3 DNA: TGTGCCAGCAGCGGACGGGACTACAATGAGCAGTTCTTC
clone size: -; D gene: TRBD1; J gene: TRBJ2-7; V gene: TRBV9; CDR3 protein: CASSPRTGRGEQYF; CDR3 DNA: TGTGCCAGCAGCCCCCGGACAGGACGAGGCGAGCAGTACTTC
clone size: -; D gene: -; J gene: TRBJ2-3; V gene: TRBV5-4; CDR3 protein: CASSFNEYTQYF; CDR3 DNA: TGTGCCAGCAGCTTCAATGAATATACGCAGTATTTT
clone size: few; D gene: -; J gene: TRBJ2-1; V gene: TRBV7-2; CDR3 protein: CASRLGGYNEQFF; CDR3 DNA: TGTGCCAGCAGATTAGGAGGGTACAATGAGCAGTTCTTC
clone size: -; D gene: -; J gene: TRBJ2-5; V gene: TRBV28; CDR3 protein: CASSPLGGGPETQYF; CDR3 DNA: TGTGCCAGCAGCCCTTTGGGAGGGGGTCCAGAGACCCAGTACTTC
clone size: -; D gene: -; J gene: TRBJ2-2; V gene: TRBV29-1; CDR3 protein: CSVSVPGELFF; CDR3 DNA: TGCAGCGTTAGCGTTCCCGGGGAGCTGTTTTTT
clone size: few; D gene: TRBD2; J gene: TRBJ2-1; V gene: TRBV19; CDR3 protein: CASSTSGSLNNEQFF; CDR3 DNA: TGTGCCAGTAGTACCAGCGGGAGCCTCAACAATGAGCAGTTCTTC
clone size: few; D gene: -; J gene: TRBJ1-1; V gene: TRBV6-1; CDR3 protein: CASRITTAGEAFF; CDR3 DNA: TGTGCCAGCAGGATTACAACGGCTGGGGAAGCTTTCTTT
clone size: -; D gene: -; J gene: TRBJ2-6; V gene: TRBV11-3; CDR3 protein: CASSNPGGANVLTF; CDR3 DNA: TGTGCCAGCAGCAATCCTGGTGGGGCCAACGTCCTGACTTTC
clone size: many; D gene: -; J gene: TRBJ1-2; V gene: TRBV28; CDR3 protein: CASRSGQLANYGYTF; CDR3 DNA: TGTGCCAGCAGATCAGGGCAGTTAGCTAACTATGGCTACACCTTC
clone size: few; D gene: -; J gene: TRBJ2-7; V gene: TRBV4-1; CDR3 protein: CASSQDETDRSEQYF; CDR3 DNA: TGCGCCAGCAGCCAAGATGAGACAGACCGTAGTGAGCAGTACTTC
clone size: few; D gene: TRBD1; J gene: TRBJ1-6; V gene: TRBV6-6; CDR3 protein: CASSRQGGPSPLHF; CDR3 DNA: TGTGCCAGCAGCCGACAGGGCGGGCCATCACCCCTCCACTTT
clone size: few; D gene: TRBD1; J gene: TRBJ2-3; V gene: TRBV5-6; CDR3 protein: CASRPGQGVDTQYF; CDR3 DNA: TGTGCCAGCAGACCGGGACAGGGGGTAGATACGCAGTATTTT
clone size: -; D gene: -; J gene: TRBJ2-7; V gene: TRBV7-2; CDR3 protein: CASSSRLDPLYEQYF; CDR3 DNA: TGTGCCAGCAGCTCGAGACTAGATCCCCTCTACGAGCAGTACTTC
clone size: -; D gene: TRBD1; J gene: TRBJ1-6; V gene: TRBV7-3; CDR3 protein: CASSSGGGSPLHF; CDR3 DNA: TGTGCCAGCAGCTCAGGGGGAGGGTCACCCCTCCACTTT
clone size: few; D gene: -; J gene: TRBJ1-6; V gene: TRBV25-1; CDR3 protein: CASSSGFSPLHF; CDR3 DNA: TGTGCCAGCAGTTCAGGGTTTTCACCCCTCCACTTT
clone size: -; D gene: TRBD2; J gene: TRBJ2-3; V gene: TRBV7-3; CDR3 protein: CASSLRRRGLAGGSTDTQYF; CDR3 DNA: TGTGCCAGCAGCTTACGTCGGCGGGGACTAGCGGGAGGAAGCACAGATACGCAGTATTTT
clone size: few; D gene: TRBD2; J gene: TRBJ2-7; V gene: TRBV4-2; CDR3 protein: CASSPSGSASYEQYF; CDR3 DNA: TGTGCCAGCAGCCCGAGCGGGAGTGCCTCCTACGAGCAGTACTTC
clone size: many; D gene: -; J gene: TRBJ2-3; V gene: TRBV7-2; CDR3 protein: CASSQSFAGASDTQYF; CDR3 DNA: TGTGCCAGCAGCCAATCCTTTGCGGGGGCGTCAGATACGCAGTATTTT
clone size: -; D gene: -; J gene: TRBJ2-1; V gene: TRBV19; CDR3 protein: CASRQGLWNEQFF; CDR3 DNA: TGTGCCAGCCGGCAGGGGCTATGGAATGAGCAGTTCTTC
clone size: -; D gene: -; J gene: TRBJ1-2; V gene: TRBV5-6; CDR3 protein: CASSLAGGTTTYTF; CDR3 DNA: TGTGCCAGCAGCTTGGCCGGAGGTACAACCACCTACACCTTC
clone size: few; D gene: -; J gene: TRBJ1-3; V gene: TRBV28; CDR3 protein: CASTSGSSGNTIYF; CDR3 DNA: TGTGCCAGCACCTCCGGGTCCTCTGGAAACACCATATATTTT
clone size: few; D gene: -; J gene: TRBJ2-4; V gene: TRBV30; CDR3 protein: CAWSVSGPGIQYF; CDR3 DNA: TGTGCCTGGAGTGTATCAGGGCCGGGCATTCAGTACTTC
clone size: many; D gene: -; J gene: TRBJ2-3; V gene: TRBV10-3; CDR3 protein: CAIIKQESTDTQYF; CDR3 DNA: TGTGCCATCATTAAACAGGAGAGCACAGATACGCAGTATTTT
clone size: -; D gene: -; J gene: TRBJ1-2; V gene: TRBV11-2; CDR3 protein: CASSSKLGTENGYTF; CDR3 DNA: TGTGCCAGCAGCTCCAAGTTGGGTACCGAGAATGGCTACACCTTC
clone size: -; D gene: TRBD1; J gene: TRBJ1-1; V gene: TRBV18; CDR3 protein: CASVRDRGRVNTEAFF; CDR3 DNA: TGTGCCAGTGTCCGGGACAGGGGCAGGGTGAACACTGAAGCTTTCTTT
clone size: many; D gene: -; J gene: TRBJ2-3; V gene: TRBV7-2; CDR3 protein: CASSNLKRTDTQYF; CDR3 DNA: TGTGCCAGCAGCAACCTTAAGAGAACAGATACGCAGTATTTT
clone size: few; D gene: -; J gene: TRBJ2-7; V gene: TRBV2; CDR3 protein: CASSVGHPYEQYF; CDR3 DNA: TGTGCCAGCAGTGTGGGACACCCCTACGAGCAGTACTTC
clone size: few; D gene: TRBD1; J gene: TRBJ1-2; V gene: TRBV7-2; CDR3 protein: CASSSNRGRDGYTF; CDR3 DNA: TGTGCCAGCAGCTCAAACAGGGGGCGTGATGGCTACACCTTC
clone size: few; D gene: -; J gene: TRBJ1-1; V gene: TRBV29-1; CDR3 protein: CSVLQRNAFF; CDR3 DNA: TGCAGCGTTCTCCAGCGAAATGCTTTCTTT